This entry lists 21 T cell receptor beta chains sequenced from one sample in a study of T-cell reconstitution after alpha-beta-depleted transplantation in children. Molecular barcoding with unique molecular identifiers was used for the TCRbeta library. One entry per CDR3 protein, called by TCRdb with MiXCR from the PCR reads. The repertoire holds roughly 400,000 distinct CDR3 sequences, approximately 41% seen once, with under 35% in the top ten. Sequencing was performed on PBMCs, taken before TCRalphabeta/CD19-depleted stem cell transplant. Receptors originate from a girl aged 2 to 9 with aplastic anemia, due to receive a stem cell transplant.

This sequence joins TRBV6-5 and TRBJ2-2; D gene unclear. Germline V gene sequence: CDR1 MNHEY, CDR2 SVGAGI. The CDR3 is 15 amino acids. V lost 0 bases to trimming and J lost 4 bases, with 9 bases between them. The CDR3 loop reads CASSYSILRTGELFF. CDR3 DNA sequence: TGTGCCAGCAGTTACTCGATTCTTCGCACCGGGGAGCTGTTTTTT.

This clonotype was recorded a few times. A read error may produce the germline difference seen at one junction end. The chain carries TRBV6-5 and TRBJ2-5; unclear D gene. The CDR3 sequence is 14 residues long. The V gene's germline CDR1 is MNHEY and CDR2 SVGAGI. CDR3 sequence: CASSYSTTQGTQYF. The CDR3 DNA reads as TGTGCCAGCAGTTACTCGACGACCCAAGGGACCCAGTACTTC.

The chain is built from TRBV20-1 and TRBJ2-1, with 7 bases that match TRBD2. Germline V CDR1 and CDR2: DFQATT, SNEGSKA (reference sequence). V shed 1 base and J 9 bases; nucleotides not matched to a gene: 9. CDR3 length: 14 amino acids. CDR3 in amino acids: CSARGMAGVLEQFF. As DNA, the CDR3 is TGCAGTGCTAGAGGAATGGCGGGAGTGCTTGAGCAGTTCTTC.

The sample holds many counts of this clonotype. For the CDR3, the DNA is TGCGCCAGCAGCTTGGACAATGGAAACACCATATATTTT. Protein sequence: CASSLDNGNTIYF. V gene TRBV5-1 combines with J gene TRBJ1-3; D uncertain. This CDR3 has 13 amino acids. Trimming left V 0 bases short and J 3 bases short, with 4 bases between. Germline V CDR1 and CDR2: SGHRS, YFSETQ. The variable domain in full, with the rest retrieved from reference TRBV5-1 and TRBJ1-3, is KAGVTQTPRYLIKTRGQQVTLSCSPISGHRSVSWYQQTPGQGLQFLFEYFSETQRNKGNFPGRFSGRQFSNSRSEMNVSTLELGDSALYLCASSLDNGNTIYFGEGSWLTVV.

In its sample, this clonotype was seen many times. This chain links TRBV7-2 with TRBJ2-7; TRBD2 agrees at 10 bases. Trimming removed 2 bases from V and 5 bases from J; junction bases left unmatched: 9. Germline loops: CDR1 SGHTA, CDR2 FQGNSA. The CDR3 runs 16 residues. The DNA for the CDR3 is TGTGCCAGCAGCTTAACGGGCAGCGGGGGGGTCCACGAGCAGTACTTC. Encoded protein: CASSLTGSGGVHEQYF.

This rearrangement joins TRBV7-9 to TRBJ2-3; 8 nucleotides line up with TRBD2. V lost 4 bases to trimming and J lost 0 bases; unmatched junction nucleotides: 9. The V gene's germline CDR1 is SEHNR and CDR2 FQNEAQ (reference sequence). The CDR3 contains 17 residues. Here the CDR3 DNA reads TGTGCCAGCAGCTCCGGGACGGGAGGGCCGAGCACAGATACGCAGTATTTT. Translation: CASSSGTGGPSTDTQYF.

The V call is TRBV5-1, the J call TRBJ2-7; tentative D call: TRBD2 (5 bases). V was trimmed by 5 bases and J by 0 bases, leaving 15 bases between them. Germline CDR1 and CDR2: SGHRS and YFSETQ. The CDR3 spans 15 residues. As DNA, the CDR3 is TGCGCCAGCAGGGGCCTCCGGGGTTCCTCCTACGAGCAGTACTTC. This gives the protein CASRGLRGSSYEQYF. The variable domain in full, with the rest retrieved from reference TRBV5-1 and TRBJ2-7, is KAGVTQTPRYLIKTRGQQVTLSCSPISGHRSVSWYQQTPGQGLQFLFEYFSETQRNKGNFPGRFSGRQFSNSRSEMNVSTLELGDSALYLCASRGLRGSSYEQYFGPGTRLTVT.

This sequence joins TRBV20-1 and TRBJ2-3; D possibly uses TRBD1 or TRBD2 (6 bases each). Germline V gives CDR1 DFQATT, CDR2 SNEGSKA (reference sequence). The V end lost 5 bases, the J end lost 0 bases, and 15 bases lay between the germline ends. The CDR3 is 15 residues long. CDR3 nucleotide sequence: TGCAGTGCTCCTATCACAGGGACTAGCACAGATACGCAGTATTTT. It is translated as CSAPITGTSTDTQYF.

A few counts support this clonotype. The chain uses TRBV7-9 and TRBJ2-2; D is possibly TRBD2 (6 bases). Germline CDR1 SEHNR, CDR2 FQNEAQ (reference sequence). The V end lost 3 bases, the J end lost 6 bases, and 11 bases lay between the germline ends. The length of the CDR3 is 14 residues. Written as DNA, the CDR3 is TGTGCCAGCAGCTTGGGGGGAACCGCCGGGGAGCTGTTTTTT. Its protein product is CASSLGGTAGELFF.

This clonotype was counted a few times. The rearrangement links TRBV12-3 or TRBV12-4 to TRBJ2-1; TRBD1 aligns across 7 bases. J lost 2 bases, V lost 2 bases, and 18 bases had no gene match. The CDR3 extends over 20 amino acids. In DNA form, the CDR3 reads TGTGCCAGCAGTTTATGGATATCGGATAACAGGGGACATACCTACAATGAGCAGTTCTTC. Its protein product is CASSLWISDNRGHTYNEQFF.

In its sample, this clonotype was seen a few times. The chain combines TRBV6-1 with TRBJ2-6, with D maybe TRBD1 (6 bases). V lost 1 base, J lost 0 bases, and 10 bases lay in between. The germline V gene has CDR1 MNHNS and CDR2 SASEGT. This CDR3 has 17 residues. This CDR3 reads CASSEEQGGSGANVLTF. CDR3 DNA sequence: TGTGCCAGCAGTGAAGAACAGGGTGGCTCTGGGGCCAACGTCCTGACTTTC.

V usage is TRBV10-3 and J usage is TRBJ2-7, with D uncertain. There are 15 residues in the CDR3. Trimming took 4 bases from V and 0 from J, leaving 13 bases between them. CDR1 and CDR2 (germline): ENHRY, SYGVKD. The CDR3 here is CAISGPGYNSYEQYF. The CDR3 DNA reads as TGTGCCATCAGTGGACCGGGTTATAACTCCTACGAGCAGTACTTC.

This chain connects TRBV14 to TRBJ2-1; TRBD1 might be the D (6 bases). CDR3 length: 16 amino acids. Trimming left V 0 bases short and J 4 bases short, with 13 bases between. CDR1 SGHDN and CDR2 FVKESK come from the germline V gene. The CDR3 spells CASSQDYFQGYNEQFF. In nucleotides, the CDR3 is TGTGCCAGCAGCCAAGATTACTTCCAGGGGTACAATGAGCAGTTCTTC.

This clonotype was seen more than once but under ten times. The rearrangement joins TRBV5-6 to TRBJ2-2, with D possibly being TRBD2 (6 bases). The CDR3 is made up of 16 amino acids. V lost 1 base, J lost 3 bases, and 13 bases lay in between. Germline CDR1 reads SGHDT; CDR2 reads YYEEEE. The CDR3: CASSLRFGGDTGELFF. The CDR3 DNA reads as TGTGCCAGCAGCTTGAGGTTCGGCGGGGACACCGGGGAGCTGTTTTTT.

This clonotype was detected a few times. The chain couples TRBV18 to TRBJ1-5; the match to TRBD1 covers 7 bases. This CDR3 contains 14 residues. Trimming took 6 bases from V and 4 from J; bases not matched to a gene: 6. Germline loops: CDR1 KGHSH, CDR2 LQKENI. CDR3 protein: CASSNRGKNQPQHF. The CDR3 DNA reads as TGTGCCAGCTCGAACAGGGGAAAGAATCAGCCCCAGCATTTT.

This clonotype appeared a single time. The DNA for the CDR3 is TGCAGTGCTACCGGACCAGGACAGGGTATGAACACTGAAGCTTTCTTT. Translation: CSATGPGQGMNTEAFF. The chain links TRBV20-1 to TRBJ1-1, with TRBD1 matching 8 bases. Germline lookup yields CDR1 DFQATT and CDR2 SNEGSKA (reference sequence). CDR3 length equals 16 residues. After removal of 4 bases from V and 0 bases from J, the junction contained 10 bases not matched to a gene.

The chain employs TRBV9 and TRBJ1-5, with D uncertain. Deletions cut 3 bases from V and 4 bases from J, with 8 bases between. Germline V gene data show CDR1 as SGDLS and CDR2 as YYNGEE. The CDR3 sequence is 13 residues long. CDR3 sequence: CASSADLNQPQHF. As DNA, the CDR3 is TGTGCCAGCAGCGCAGACTTGAATCAGCCCCAGCATTTT.

The chain combines TRBV28 with TRBJ2-5; D unresolved. Trimming took off 5 bases at V and 0 bases at J, with 10 bases between the two ends. The CDR3 extends over 14 amino acids. Germline CDR1 is MDHEN and CDR2 is SYDVKM. The CDR3 sequence is CASSRIPYQETQYF. Here the CDR3 DNA reads TGTGCCAGCAGTCGGATTCCCTACCAAGAGACCCAGTACTTC.

There are many counts of this clonotype. The chain recombines TRBV5-6 with TRBJ2-3; 9 bases are shared with TRBD2. Germline trimming cut 2 bases from V and 2 bases from J; bases unmatched to any gene: 6. The germline V gene has CDR1 SGHDT and CDR2 YYEEEE. This CDR3 is built from 16 residues. The CDR3 DNA reads as TGTGCCAGCAGCTTTCTCGGGACTAGCTTCACAGATACGCAGTATTTT. Protein: CASSFLGTSFTDTQYF.

In DNA form, the CDR3 reads TGCAGTGCCGCCCCGGAACTAAACTACAATGAGCAGTTCTTC. Translation: CSAAPELNYNEQFF. This chain uses TRBV20-1 with TRBJ2-1; no clear D. CDR1 and CDR2 (germline): DFQATT, SNEGSKA (reference sequence). The V end was cut by 6 bases, the J end by 3 bases, with 15 bases between. This CDR3 has 14 amino acids.

This chain joins TRBV20-1 and TRBJ2-1; tentative D call: TRBD1 (6 bases). This CDR3 has 13 residues. V was clipped by 5 bases and J by 3 bases, with 11 bases between them. Germline CDR1 is DFQATT and CDR2 is SNEGSKA (reference sequence). DNA for the CDR3: TGCAGTGCTCCCCAGGACAGCTACAATGAGCAGTTCTTC. Translated: CSAPQDSYNEQFF.